These 9 T cell receptor beta chains share one sample of origin, sequenced in a study of cytomegalovirus exposure and HLA in healthy donors. PCR involved 60 Vbeta and 13 Jbeta primers. Sequencing was performed with immunoSEQ multiplex PCR; in TCRdb, only in-frame clones are kept and a portion is missing. Here the sample spans 60,000 to 75,000 clones, 75% to 85% being singletons. Source material: PBMCs. The receptors come from a man younger than 30 in good health and CMV-seropositive.

This chain links TRBV6-5 with TRBJ1-1; unclear D gene. The CDR3 runs to 13 residues. Trimming removed 3 bases at V and 0 bases at J, with 5 bases between. Germline V CDR1 and CDR2: MNHEY, SVGAGI. CDR3 nucleotide sequence: TGTGCCAGCAGTTATTCAATGAACACTGAAGCTTTCTTT. Amino acids: CASSYSMNTEAFF.

The chain is built from TRBV28 and TRBJ1-2; TRBD1 agrees at 9 bases. This CDR3 comprises 14 residues. The V gene end was trimmed by 4 bases and the J gene end by 10 bases; junction bases not matched to a gene: 10. Germline CDR1 is MDHEN and CDR2 is SYDVKM. The CDR3 region is CASSSGQGKVDYTF. CDR3 coding DNA: TGTGCCAGCAGTTCCGGACAGGGGAAGGTTGACTACACCTTC.

This clone appeared a single time. V is TRBV4-1 and J is TRBJ1-1, with D unresolved. This CDR3 has 12 amino acids. Trimming shortened V by 0 bases and J by 5 bases, and 4 bases separated the two germline ends. Germline CDR1 and CDR2: MGHRA and YSYEKL. The CDR3 DNA reads TGCGCCAGCAGCCAAGATCAAACTGAAGCTTTCTTT. Its translation: CASSQDQTEAFF.

The chain carries TRBV2 and TRBJ2-7, with a weak D call TRBD1 (5 bases). This CDR3 has 13 amino acids. Trimming shortened V by 3 bases and J by 2 bases, and 8 bases separated the two germline ends. Germline CDR1 and CDR2: SNHLY and FYNNEI. CDR3 protein: CASSDDSAYEQYF. The CDR3 DNA sequence: TGTGCCAGCAGTGATGACAGCGCCTACGAGCAGTACTTC.

This clone was observed a few times. This rearrangement joins TRBV29-1 to TRBJ2-6; TRBD2 matches 9 bases. This CDR3 is built from 15 residues. Germline V gene sequence: CDR1 SQVTM, CDR2 ANQGSEA. V trimming: 3 bases; J trimming: 3 bases; junction bases outside the gene matches: 3. CDR3 sequence (DNA): TGCAGCGTTGAGGTAGCGGGAGATGGGGCCAACGTCCTGACTTTC. It codes for CSVEVAGDGANVLTF.

In the case of this clone: An end of the junction differs from the germline gene, which may be a read error. The genes are TRBV13 and TRBJ2-5, with 8 positions matching TRBD2. The CDR3 is 13 residues long. CDR1 is PRHDT, CDR2 FYEKMQ, per germline (reference sequence). As DNA, the CDR3 is TGTGCCAGCACCTTAGCGGGGCAAGAGACCCAGTACTTC. Residues: CASTLAGQETQYF. Full variable domain (remainder filled in from reference TRBV13 and TRBJ2-5): AAGVIQSPRHLIKEKRETATLKCYPIPRHDTVYWYQQGPGQDPQFLISFYEKMQSDKGSIPDRFSAQQFSDYHSELNMSSLELGDSALYFCASTLAGQETQYFGPGTRLLVL.

The chain joins TRBV5-8 to TRBJ1-1; D unclear. CDR1 is SGHTS, CDR2 YDEGEE, per germline. With 7 bases removed from V and 6 bases from J, the gap between germline ends came to 16 bases. CDR3 length: 13 amino acids. The CDR3 sequence: CASSSGGRPEAFF. The CDR3 nucleotides read TGTGCCAGCTCCTCCGGAGGGCGCCCTGAAGCTTTCTTT.

This chain links TRBV6-5 with TRBJ2-7; no firm D call. CDR1 and CDR2 from the germline V gene are MNHEY and SVGAGI. Trimming removed 1 base from V and 2 bases from J, with 9 bases in between. The CDR3 is made up of 14 amino acids. The CDR3 coding sequence is TGTGCCAGCAGTTACTGGTACGGTCCCTACGAGCAGTACTTC. It is translated as CASSYWYGPYEQYF.

The chain is built from TRBV6-6 and TRBJ2-5, with a tentative D call TRBD1 (5 bases). The germline gives CDR1 MNHNY, CDR2 SVGAGI (reference sequence). The CDR3 is made up of 16 amino acids. Trimming left V 5 bases short and J 3 bases short, with 19 bases between. The CDR3 sequence: CASSNPLRTRKETQYF. The CDR3 nucleotides read TGTGCCAGCAGTAACCCGCTCCGGACAAGAAAAGAGACCCAGTACTTC.